These 16 T cell receptor beta chains originate from one sample sequenced in a study of tumour-infiltrating T cells in Burkitt lymphoma. Here immunoSEQ multiplex PCR was the method, and the copy in TCRdb shows in-frame clones only, minus some. The table lists about 15,000 clones, 60% to 80% of them singletons. The sequenced sample consisted of tumor tissue. The receptors shown here come from a human donor with diffuse large B-cell lymphoma.

The V call is TRBV21-1, the J call TRBJ2-5; the table's TRBD2 call for D was not verified on the DNA. TRBV21-1 is described as a pseudogene. The CDR3 consists of 16 residues. CDR3 protein: CASSKVPSGVQETQYF. The CDR3, as DNA: TGTGCCAGCAGCAAAGTTCCTAGCGGGGTTCAAGAGACCCAGTACTTC.

This chain joins TRBV27 and TRBJ2-1; 7 bases map to TRBD2. This CDR3 has 16 residues. V lost 6 bases to trimming and J lost 0 bases; unmatched junction nucleotides: 8. Germline loops: CDR1 MNHEY, CDR2 SMNVEV (reference sequence). CDR3 region: CASRSGIISSYNEQFF. In DNA, the CDR3 is TGTGCCAGCAGGAGCGGGATCATTAGCTCCTACAATGAGCAGTTCTTC.

The rearrangement joins TRBV5-4 to TRBJ1-1, with D uncertain. There are 13 residues in the CDR3. Trimming cost V 0 bases and J 5 bases, with 8 bases left between them. Germline-derived CDR1 and CDR2 are SGHNT and YYREEE (reference sequence). CDR3 residues: CASSLARRTEAFF. CDR3 coding DNA: TGTGCCAGCAGCTTGGCCAGGAGGACTGAAGCTTTCTTT. Full variable domain (missing parts from reference TRBV5-4 and TRBJ1-1): ETGVTQSPTHLIKTRGQQVTLRCSSQSGHNTVSWYQQALGQGPQFIFQYYREEENGRGNFPPRFSGLQFPNYSSELNVNALELDDSALYLCASSLARRTEAFFGQGTRLTVV.

The CDR3 loop is CASSLNPFGTGFNIQYF. CDR3 DNA: TGTGCCAGCAGCCTCAACCCCTTCGGGACGGGTTTCAATATTCAGTACTTC. The rearrangement links TRBV13 to TRBJ2-4; possibly TRBD1 or TRBD2 for D (5 bases each). Germline V gene sequence: CDR1 PRHDT, CDR2 FYEKMQ (reference sequence). Trimming shortened V by 5 bases and J by 10 bases, and 27 bases separated the two germline ends. This CDR3 spans 17 amino acids.

The V gene is TRBV29-1, the J gene TRBJ1-2, with D hard to call. The CDR3 length is 12 residues. V gave up 3 bases and J gave up 4 bases, with 9 bases separating them. Germline assignment: CDR1 SQVTM and CDR2 ANQGSEA. In DNA, the CDR3 is TGCAGCGTTGAGGGCCTCGGCTATGGCTACACCTTC. This codes for CSVEGLGYGYTF.

This clone was detected a few times. J is TRBJ2-1 and V is TRBV27; weak D call: TRBD2 (6 bases). V was shortened by 5 bases and J by 7 bases, with 18 bases between the two germline ends. This CDR3 is 15 amino acids long. Germline V gene data show CDR1 as MNHEY and CDR2 as SMNVEV (reference sequence). This CDR3 reads CASSREYGAGNEQFF. In DNA, the CDR3 is TGTGCCAGCAGTCGGGAGTACGGGGCGGGGAATGAGCAGTTCTTC.

The chain combines TRBV21-1 with TRBJ2-7. TRBV21-1 is shown as a pseudogene. This CDR3 has 17 residues. The CDR3 coding sequence is TGTGCCAGCAGCAAAGCTCATGGGGGTCGAGACTCCTACGAGCAGTACTTC. Translating it yields CASSKAHGGRDSYEQYF.

The rearrangement uses TRBV5-4 and TRBJ2-1; 10 bases align to TRBD2. The junction had 5 bases not matched to a gene; V was cut back by 4 bases and J by 4 bases. CDR1 SGHNT and CDR2 YYREEE come from the germline V gene (reference sequence). The CDR3 consists of 15 residues. Here the CDR3 DNA reads TGTGCCAGCAGCCCCGGGACTAGCGCTTACAATGAGCAGTTCTTC. It encodes CASSPGTSAYNEQFF.

J is TRBJ2-6 and V is TRBV4-2; D is perhaps TRBD1 or TRBD2 (5 bases each). CDR1 and CDR2 (germline): LGHNA, YNFKEQ. The CDR3 covers 17 residues. V lost 1 base and J lost 3, with 13 bases in between. The CDR3 bases are TGTGCCAGCAGCCAAGGGGACCACGATGGTGGGGCCAACGTCCTGACTTTC. Its protein product is CASSQGDHDGGANVLTF.

This clone has more than one count but fewer than ten. The V and J genes are TRBV27 and TRBJ2-5, with D unresolved. The CDR3 spans 16 residues. The V gene lost 2 bases and the J gene lost 0 bases, with 13 bases spanning the gap. CDR1 MNHEY and CDR2 SMNVEV come from the germline V gene (reference sequence). The CDR3, as DNA: TGTGCCAGCAGTTTAACAACCGGCCGGTACCAAGAGACCCAGTACTTC. The encoded protein is CASSLTTGRYQETQYF.

The chain has TRBV9 and TRBJ1-1, with 7 positions matching TRBD1. Germline V gives CDR1 SGDLS, CDR2 YYNGEE. V lost 4 bases and J lost 0; bases outside the gene matches: 9. CDR3 length: 16 residues. The CDR3 region is CASSKRRQGLNTEAFF. CDR3 in DNA: TGTGCCAGCAGCAAAAGAAGACAGGGATTGAACACTGAAGCTTTCTTT.

The chain employs TRBV7-9 and TRBJ2-5, with TRBD2 matching 7 bases. This CDR3 contains 13 residues. Per the germline V gene, CDR1 is SEHNR and CDR2 is FQNEAQ (reference sequence). J gave up 3 bases and V 8 bases, and 6 bases lay outside the gene matches. CDR3 protein: CASRSSGEETQYF. For the CDR3, the DNA is TGTGCCAGCCGGTCTAGCGGAGAAGAGACCCAGTACTTC. Together with reference TRBV7-9 and TRBJ2-5, the CDR3 gives the full variable domain: DTGVSQNPRHKITKRGQNVTFRCDPISEHNRLYWYRQTLGQGPEFLTYFQNEAQLEKSRLLSDRFSAERPKGSFSTLEIQRTEQGDSAMYLCASRSSGEETQYFGPGTRLLVL.

Sample share makes this clone medium-sized. The V call is TRBV19, the J call TRBJ1-4, with D perhaps TRBD1 (5 bases). Germline CDR1 and CDR2: LNHDA and SQIVND (reference sequence). V lost 0 bases and J lost 8, with 13 bases in between. The CDR3 runs to 15 residues. CDR3 in DNA: TGTGCCAGTAGTATAGAGAGGGGCGCCCGGGAAAAACTGTTTTTT. Its protein is CASSIERGAREKLFF.

This clone has just one count. J is TRBJ1-4 and V is TRBV5-1; D remains unclear. The V and J ends lost 0 bases and 7 bases respectively, with 13 bases between them. Germline V gene data show CDR1 as SGHRS and CDR2 as YFSETQ. The CDR3 sequence is 15 residues long. CDR3 DNA sequence: TGCGCCAGCAGCTTGGACAGAGGTTTTGGTGAAAAACTGTTTTTT. It is translated as CASSLDRGFGEKLFF.

The rearrangement joins TRBV5-6 to TRBJ2-7, with 9 bases fitting TRBD2. The CDR3 has 18 amino acids. Trimming removed 6 bases from V and 4 bases from J; junction bases left unmatched: 20. Germline assignment: CDR1 SGHDT and CDR2 YYEEEE. The CDR3: CASTQTIGRLAGPYEQYV. CDR3 bases: TGTGCCAGCACCCAAACTATCGGCCGGCTAGCGGGACCTTACGAGCAGTACGTC.

This chain connects TRBV4-3 to TRBJ2-7; possible D gene TRBD2, 6 bases. Deletions cut 4 bases from V and 3 bases from J, with 13 bases between. CDR1 is LGHNA, CDR2 YSLEER, per germline. This CDR3 has 14 residues. This CDR3 is CASSPGLTYYEQYV. The CDR3 bases are TGCGCCAGCAGCCCGGGACTGACATACTACGAGCAGTACGTC.